The 13 T cell receptor beta chains presented below share a single source sample, sequenced in a study of CXCR3-negative and CXCR3-positive naive CD8 T cells. The study's findings and limits: When CXCR3-positive naive cells were set against CXCR3-negative naive cells, the former had more hydrophobic TRB CDR3s.

The authors made the TRB cDNA libraries by 5' RACE using UMI labels. No DNA is given; TCRdb re-called the 5' RACE reads and lists each CDR3 protein once. The ten top clones account for 0.41%, within a sample of around 140,000 distinct CDR3 sequences. Their recognized antigens are unknown. The sample consisted of naive CXCR3+ CD8+ T cells from blood. Subset in this sample: CD45RO-CCR7+CD27+CD95- naive CD8+ T cells expressing CXCR3 (TNR3+). The receptors originated from a human donor in good health. Some clones in this sample may be carry-over from other donors' samples.

V is TRBV29-1 and J is TRBJ2-1; TCRdb reports TRBD1, a call that lacks DNA to check it against. Germline loops: CDR1 SQVTM, CDR2 ANQGSEA. The CDR3 has 14 residues. The CDR3 region is CSVDGTGVYNEQFF.

The J gene is TRBJ1-5, the V gene TRBV6-2 or TRBV6-3; TCRdb picks TRBD1, but there is no DNA to check that call. CDR3 size: 15 residues. Germline loops: CDR1 MNHEY, CDR2 SVGEGT. CDR3 amino acids: CASILPGQGAQPQHF.

V and J are TRBV7-2 and TRBJ1-3; TCRdb names TRBD1, which stays unverified in the absence of DNA. The CDR3 sequence is 14 residues long. Germline V gene lookup returns CDR1 SGHTA and CDR2 FQGNSA. CDR3 sequence reads: CASNPGGVGNTVYF.

The chain uses TRBV3-1 and TRBJ2-1; there is no DNA to check the TCRdb D call of TRBD2. The CDR3 spans 12 residues. Germline assignment: CDR1 LGHDT and CDR2 YNNKEL (reference sequence). The CDR3 region is CASSPPGLLQFF.

The V gene is TRBV11-3, the J gene TRBJ2-1; with no DNA, the TCRdb D assignment of TRBD2 cannot be verified. Germline V lookup: CDR1 SGHNT, CDR2 YENEEA. This CDR3 region has 12 residues. The CDR3 sequence is CASSLAGDEQFF.

The J gene is TRBJ2-3, the V gene TRBV7-6; absent DNA, TCRdb's TRBD2 call cannot be checked. CDR3 length equals 16 residues. Germline CDR1 is SGHVS and CDR2 is FNYEAQ. CDR3 region: CASSGTGTSGRDTQYF. Looking up the rest from reference TRBV7-6 and TRBJ2-3 gives the full variable domain: GAGVSQSPRYKVTKRGQDVALRCDPISGHVSLYWYRQALGQGPEFLTYFNYEAQQDKSGLPNDRFSAERPEGSISTLTIQRTEQRDSAMYRCASSGTGTSGRDTQYFGPGTRLTVL.

The J gene is TRBJ1-5, the V gene TRBV19; TCRdb picks TRBD1, but there is no DNA to check that call. Germline V lookup: CDR1 LNHDA, CDR2 SQIVND (reference sequence). CDR3 length: 14 residues. This chain's CDR3 is CASSMMTGRRPQHF.

This sequence joins TRBV3-1 and TRBJ2-7; TCRdb's assignment of TRBD2 cannot be checked, as there is no DNA. Looked up from germline, CDR1 is LGHDT and CDR2 is YNNKEL (reference sequence). The CDR3 has 17 residues. CDR3 region: CASSQGGLAGVSYEQYF.

V is TRBV7-2 and J is TRBJ1-1; TCRdb proposes TRBD1, but this gene call is untestable without DNA. Germline-derived CDR1 and CDR2 are SGHTA and FQGNSA. CDR3 length: 14 amino acids. CDR3 sequence: CASSATGGHTEAFF.

The chain links TRBV29-1 to TRBJ1-2; with no DNA, the TCRdb D assignment of TRBD1 cannot be verified. From germline, CDR1 is SQVTM and CDR2 ANQGSEA. This CDR3 has 14 amino acids. CDR3 sequence reads: CSVTVGGPEDGYTF.

V and J are TRBV5-6 and TRBJ2-7; as DNA is missing, the TRBD2 call by TCRdb cannot be tested. Germline V lookup: CDR1 SGHDT, CDR2 YYEEEE. The CDR3 has 15 amino acids. This chain's CDR3 is CASSLEARLAGGQYF.

The rearrangement uses TRBV29-1 and TRBJ2-2. The germline V gene encodes CDR1 SQVTM and CDR2 ANQGSEA. The CDR3 is 13 residues long. CDR3 region: CSVDYTGTGELFF.

J is TRBJ2-1 and V is TRBV6-5; as DNA is missing, the TRBD1 call by TCRdb cannot be tested. Germline assignment: CDR1 MNHEY and CDR2 SVGAGI. This CDR3 comprises 15 residues. The CDR3 region is CASSPPGTGGDEQFF.